The 16 T cell receptor beta chains listed next were all sequenced from one sample in a study of OX40 agonist ivuxolimab in advanced cancers. This table comes from immunoSEQ multiplex PCR, and its TCRdb copy is limited to in-frame clones, with some not included. The data contain about 99,000 clones, approximately 95% of them singletons. Sequenced here: CD4+ or CD8+ T cells sorted from blood, sampled in a trial of the OX40 agonist ivuxolimab. All receptors derive from an adult with an advanced solid tumor such as melanoma, head and neck, liver or kidney cancer.

The CDR3 sequence is CASSQGWRGSQPQHF. CDR3 in DNA: TGCGCCAGCAGCCAAGGGTGGAGGGGGTCTCAGCCCCAGCATTTT. The chain employs TRBV4-3 and TRBJ1-5, with D maybe TRBD1 (6 bases). The germline CDR1 and CDR2 sequences are LGHNA and YSLEER. V lost 1 base and J 6 bases, leaving 13 bases between the germline ends. This CDR3 spans 15 amino acids.

This chain joins TRBV19 and TRBJ2-3; D unresolved. Germline V CDR1 and CDR2: LNHDA, SQIVND (reference sequence). The CDR3 has 13 residues. The germline V and J ends were trimmed by 1 base and 4 bases, with 6 bases remaining between them. CDR3 sequence reads: CASSIVPSDTQYF. The CDR3 DNA reads TGTGCCAGTAGTATAGTTCCCTCAGATACGCAGTATTTT.

This clone was observed once. The chain joins TRBV7-9 to TRBJ1-1; 7 nucleotides align to TRBD1. The germline CDR1 and CDR2 sequences are SEHNR and FQNEAQ (reference sequence). V lost 3 bases, J lost 2 bases, and 3 bases stayed unmatched. The CDR3 loop spans 14 amino acids. The CDR3 reads CASSLRQGNTEAFF. For the CDR3, the DNA is TGTGCCAGCAGCTTGAGACAGGGTAACACTGAAGCTTTCTTT.

The chain is built from TRBV5-4 and TRBJ1-3, with D possibly TRBD1 on 5 matching bases. V gave up 0 bases and J gave up 2 bases, with 9 bases separating them. This CDR3 is 15 amino acids long. Germline CDR1 and CDR2: SGHNT and YYREEE (reference sequence). The CDR3 sequence is CASSLGQLPGNTIYF. In DNA, the CDR3 is TGTGCCAGCAGCTTGGGACAGCTACCTGGAAACACCATATATTTT.

J is TRBJ1-1 and V is TRBV27, with a weak D call TRBD1 (6 bases). The germline V gene encodes CDR1 MNHEY and CDR2 SMNVEV (reference sequence). There are 14 residues in the CDR3. V lost 2 bases and J 7 bases, leaving 14 bases between the germline ends. In nucleotides, the CDR3 is TGTGCCAGCAGTTTAGCCGGGACAAACGGTGAAGCTTTCTTT. It codes for CASSLAGTNGEAFF.

About this clone itself: Compared with germline, one end of the junction differs, possibly owing to a read error. The CDR3 DNA is TGTGCCAGTACTATAGGGTCTATCACTGAAGCTTTCTTT. It encodes CASTIGSITEAFF. The chain is built from TRBV19 and TRBJ1-1; D gene uncertain. Germline V CDR1 and CDR2: LNHDA, SQIVND (reference sequence). The CDR3 extends over 13 amino acids.

This clone was detected only once. The V call is TRBV7-2, the J call TRBJ2-7; 9 positions agree with TRBD1. Per the germline V gene, CDR1 is SGHTA and CDR2 is FQGNSA. The CDR3 is 18 amino acids. With 5 bases clipped from V and 2 bases from J, the junction kept 16 bases outside the gene matches. In nucleotides, the CDR3 is TGTGCCAGCAGCCTCCCCGAAAACTGGGACAGGGATACCTACGAGCAGTACTTC. This codes for CASSLPENWDRDTYEQYF.

The chain is built from TRBV2 and TRBJ2-1; D is perhaps TRBD2 (5 bases). The germline V gene encodes CDR1 SNHLY and CDR2 FYNNEI. This CDR3 has 15 residues. Trimming cost V 2 bases and J 3 bases, with 11 bases left between them. CDR3 sequence reads: CASSEPRVIYNEQFF. CDR3 nucleotides: TGTGCCAGCAGTGAACCGCGGGTTATCTACAATGAGCAGTTCTTC.

The chain uses TRBV4-3 and TRBJ2-5; D tentatively reads TRBD1 or TRBD2 (5 bases each). The germline gives CDR1 LGHNA, CDR2 YSLEER. The CDR3 contains 11 residues. Trimming took 5 bases from V and 5 from J, leaving 6 bases between them. CDR3 DNA sequence: TGCGCCAGCAGCGAGGGGGAGACCCAGTACTTC. Its protein product is CASSEGETQYF.

The chain recombines TRBV4-1 with TRBJ2-2, with a possible D match to TRBD1 (6 bases). From germline, CDR1 is MGHRA and CDR2 YSYEKL. CDR3 length: 16 residues. Between the trimmed V and J ends, which lost 1 base and 0 bases, there was a span of 9 bases. The CDR3 nucleotides read TGCGCCAGCAGCCAAGCAACAGGGCCGAACACCGGGGAGCTGTTTTTT. Protein sequence: CASSQATGPNTGELFF.

The CDR3 spells CASSMYLAGGTIYNEQFF. The CDR3 DNA reads as TGTGCCAGTAGTATGTATCTAGCGGGGGGGACCATCTACAATGAGCAGTTCTTC. The V call is TRBV19, the J call TRBJ2-1; 12 bases agree with TRBD2. The CDR3 is 18 residues long. V trimming: 3 bases; J trimming: 3 bases; junction bases outside the gene matches: 9. The V gene's germline CDR1 is LNHDA and CDR2 SQIVND (reference sequence).

J is TRBJ2-1 and V is TRBV4-1; 8 positions agree with TRBD1. The J segment lost 6 bases and the V segment lost 0 bases, leaving 7 bases of the junction unmatched. The V gene's germline CDR1 is MGHRA and CDR2 YSYEKL. The CDR3 consists of 16 residues. CDR3 in DNA: TGCGCCAGCAGCCAAGACCCCGGACAGGGTATCAATGAGCAGTTCTTC. It codes for CASSQDPGQGINEQFF.

The chain links TRBV13 to TRBJ2-1; the match to TRBD2 covers 7 bases. The CDR3 is 16 amino acids. The germline V gene has CDR1 PRHDT and CDR2 FYEKMQ (reference sequence). After removal of 5 bases from V and 4 bases from J, the junction contained 11 bases not matched to a gene. The CDR3 DNA is TGTGCCAGCAGCCCAACCGGCGGGGGACCTTACAATGAGCAGTTCTTC. Residues: CASSPTGGGPYNEQFF.

The rearrangement joins TRBV5-1 to TRBJ2-7; D perhaps matches TRBD2 (5 bases). This CDR3 comprises 14 residues. V lost 0 bases and J 3 bases, leaving 10 bases between the germline ends. Germline CDR1 and CDR2: SGHRS and YFSETQ. As DNA, the CDR3 is TGCGCCAGCAGCTTGGGTCTAGCACTCTACGAGCAGTACTTC. It translates to CASSLGLALYEQYF.

The rearrangement uses TRBV4-2 and TRBJ1-1; 7 nucleotides align to TRBD1. This CDR3 comprises 14 residues. V trimming: 4 bases; J trimming: 7 bases; junction bases outside the gene matches: 9. Germline loops: CDR1 LGHNA, CDR2 YNFKEQ. The CDR3 sequence is CASSRQGDLLEAFF. DNA for the CDR3: TGTGCCAGCAGCCGACAGGGCGACCTGCTTGAAGCTTTCTTT.

The chain has TRBV15 and TRBJ1-4, with unresolved D. V was pared by 8 bases and J by 8 bases, with 15 bases between. CDR1 LNHNV and CDR2 YYDKDF come from the germline V gene (reference sequence). This CDR3 has 13 amino acids. The CDR3 sequence is CATQSGVGEKLFF. The CDR3 DNA reads as TGTGCCACCCAGAGCGGGGTTGGGGAAAAACTGTTTTTT.